This TCR beta chain emerged from a study of blood T cell repertoires in COVID-19. At the level of the study: T cells, B-cell-depleted T cells, or PBMCs provided the cDNA or gDNA that served as material.

The protocol was immunoSEQ multiplex PCR, while the TCRdb copy is restricted to in-frame clones and leaves out a portion. The repertoire holds 350,000 to 450,000 clones, with under 90% as singletons. The CDR3 spans 14 residues. CDR1 and CDR2 from the germline V gene are MNHEY and SVGEGT. Trimming pared 5 bases from V and 2 bases from J, leaving 10 bases between. Residents of about 25 US areas, aged about 18 to 100 years, made up the participants. Participants reported their clinical history, and cohort assignment relied on those reports. Material for sequencing was PBMCs or T cells enriched from blood (not recorded which). The chain couples TRBV6-2 or TRBV6-3 to TRBJ1-3; D unclear. The source is a woman aged 25 to 39 who had recovered from COVID-19. This CDR3 is CASSSRQAGNTIYF. The CDR3 bases are TGTGCCAGCAGTAGCCGTCAGGCTGGAAACACCATATATTTT.